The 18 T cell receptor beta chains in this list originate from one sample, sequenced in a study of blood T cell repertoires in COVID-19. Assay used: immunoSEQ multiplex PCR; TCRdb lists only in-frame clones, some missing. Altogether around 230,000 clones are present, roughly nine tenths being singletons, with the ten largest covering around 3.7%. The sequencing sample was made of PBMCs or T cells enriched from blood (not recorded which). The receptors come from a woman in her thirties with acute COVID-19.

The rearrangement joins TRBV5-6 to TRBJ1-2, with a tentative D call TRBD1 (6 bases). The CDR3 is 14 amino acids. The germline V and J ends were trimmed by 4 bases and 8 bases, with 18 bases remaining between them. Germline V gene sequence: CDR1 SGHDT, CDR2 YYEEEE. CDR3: CASSQDSLFMGYTF. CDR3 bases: TGTGCCAGCAGCCAGGACAGCCTTTTTATGGGCTACACCTTC.

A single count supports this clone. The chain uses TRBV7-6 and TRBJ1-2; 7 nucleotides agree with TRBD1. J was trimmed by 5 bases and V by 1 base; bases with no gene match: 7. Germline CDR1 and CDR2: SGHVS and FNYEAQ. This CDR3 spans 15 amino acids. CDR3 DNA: TGTGCCAGCAGCTTAGGGGACAGAGCAAATTATGGCTACACCTTC. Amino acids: CASSLGDRANYGYTF. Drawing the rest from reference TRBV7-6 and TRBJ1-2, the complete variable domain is GAGVSQSPRYKVTKRGQDVALRCDPISGHVSLYWYRQALGQGPEFLTYFNYEAQQDKSGLPNDRFSAERPEGSISTLTIQRTEQRDSAMYRCASSLGDRANYGYTFGSGTRLTVV.

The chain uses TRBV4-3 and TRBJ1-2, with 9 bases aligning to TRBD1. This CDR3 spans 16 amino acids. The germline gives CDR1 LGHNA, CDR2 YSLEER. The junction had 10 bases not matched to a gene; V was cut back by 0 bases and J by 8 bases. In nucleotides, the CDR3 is TGCGCCAGCAGCCAAGAGGGACCCGGGACAGGGAGCGGCTACACCTTC. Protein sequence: CASSQEGPGTGSGYTF.

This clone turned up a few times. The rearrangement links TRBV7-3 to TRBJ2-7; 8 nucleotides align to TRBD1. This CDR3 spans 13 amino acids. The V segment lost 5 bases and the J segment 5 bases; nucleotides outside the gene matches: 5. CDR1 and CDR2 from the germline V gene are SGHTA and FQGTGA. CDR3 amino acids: CASSRDRGHEQYF. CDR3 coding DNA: TGTGCCAGCAGCCGCGACAGGGGCCACGAGCAGTACTTC.

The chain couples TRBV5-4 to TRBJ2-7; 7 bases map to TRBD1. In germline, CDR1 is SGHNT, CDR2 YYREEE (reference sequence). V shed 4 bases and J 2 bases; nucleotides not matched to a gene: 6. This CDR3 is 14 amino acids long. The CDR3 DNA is TGTGCCAGCAGCCCCAGGGACAGCCCCTACGAGCAGTACTTC. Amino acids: CASSPRDSPYEQYF. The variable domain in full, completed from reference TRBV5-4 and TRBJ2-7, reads ETGVTQSPTHLIKTRGQQVTLRCSSQSGHNTVSWYQQALGQGPQFIFQYYREEENGRGNFPPRFSGLQFPNYSSELNVNALELDDSALYLCASSPRDSPYEQYFGPGTRLTVT.

CDR3: CASSTGQLNYGYTF. The CDR3 DNA is TGCGCCAGCAGCACAGGACAGCTTAACTATGGCTACACCTTC. The gene calls are TRBV5-1 and TRBJ1-2; TRBD1 might be the D (6 bases). In germline, CDR1 is SGHRS, CDR2 YFSETQ. Trimming stripped 4 bases from V and 1 base from J, with 11 bases between. This CDR3 region has 14 residues.

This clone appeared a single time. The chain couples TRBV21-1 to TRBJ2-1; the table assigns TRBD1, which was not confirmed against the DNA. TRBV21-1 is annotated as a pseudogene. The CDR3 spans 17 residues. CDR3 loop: CASSKVRTPSGGNEQFF. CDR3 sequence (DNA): TGTGCCAGCAGCAAAGTACGAACTCCATCAGGTGGCAATGAGCAGTTCTTC.

CDR3 loop: CASSQDGVWAGNTIYF. DNA for the CDR3: TGTGCCAGCAGCCAAGACGGGGTTTGGGCTGGAAACACCATATATTTT. The gene calls are TRBV3-1 (or the pseudogene TRBV3-2) and TRBJ1-3; no clear D. The CDR3 is made up of 16 amino acids. Per the germline V gene, CDR1 is LGHDT and CDR2 is YNNKEL (reference sequence). The V gene lost 0 bases and the J gene lost 2 bases, with 11 bases spanning the gap.

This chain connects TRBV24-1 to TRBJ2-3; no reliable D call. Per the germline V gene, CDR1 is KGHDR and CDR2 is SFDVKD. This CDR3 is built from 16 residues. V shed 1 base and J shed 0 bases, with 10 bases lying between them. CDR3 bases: TGTGCCACCAGTGATTTCACTACCCCTAGCACAGATACGCAGTATTTT. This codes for CATSDFTTPSTDTQYF.

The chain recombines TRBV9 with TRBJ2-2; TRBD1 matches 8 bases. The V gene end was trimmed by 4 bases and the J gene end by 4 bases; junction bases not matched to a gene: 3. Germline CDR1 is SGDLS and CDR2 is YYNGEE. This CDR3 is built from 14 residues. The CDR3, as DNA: TGTGCCAGCAGCTTCACAGGGGGCACCGGGGAGCTGTTTTTT. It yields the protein CASSFTGGTGELFF.

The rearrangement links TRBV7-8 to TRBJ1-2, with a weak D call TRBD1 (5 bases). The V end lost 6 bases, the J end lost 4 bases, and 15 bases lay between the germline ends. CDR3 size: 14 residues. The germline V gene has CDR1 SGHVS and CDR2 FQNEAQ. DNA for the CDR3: TGTGCCAGCAGTAGCTCAGGGCGAATCTATGGCTACACCTTC. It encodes CASSSSGRIYGYTF.

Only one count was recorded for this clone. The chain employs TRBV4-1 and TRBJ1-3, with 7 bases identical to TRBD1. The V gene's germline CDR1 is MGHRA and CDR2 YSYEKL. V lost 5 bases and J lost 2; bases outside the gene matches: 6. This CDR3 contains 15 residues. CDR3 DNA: TGCGCCAGCAGCGTGTACAGGGGCACTGGAAACACCATATATTTT. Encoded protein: CASSVYRGTGNTIYF.

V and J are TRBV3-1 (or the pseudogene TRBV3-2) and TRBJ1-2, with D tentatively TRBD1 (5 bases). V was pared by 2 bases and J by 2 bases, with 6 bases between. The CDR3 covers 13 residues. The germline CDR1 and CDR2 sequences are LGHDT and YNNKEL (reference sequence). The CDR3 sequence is CASSQRQNYGYTF. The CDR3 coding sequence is TGTGCCAGCAGCCAAAGACAGAACTATGGCTACACCTTC.

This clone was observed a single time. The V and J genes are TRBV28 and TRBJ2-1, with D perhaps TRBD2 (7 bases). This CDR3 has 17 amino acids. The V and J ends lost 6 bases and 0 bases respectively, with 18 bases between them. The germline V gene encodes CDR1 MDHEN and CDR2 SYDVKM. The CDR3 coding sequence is TGTGCCAGCAGCACACTCGGGGGGCCGAGCTCCTACAATGAGCAGTTCTTC. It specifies CASSTLGGPSSYNEQFF.

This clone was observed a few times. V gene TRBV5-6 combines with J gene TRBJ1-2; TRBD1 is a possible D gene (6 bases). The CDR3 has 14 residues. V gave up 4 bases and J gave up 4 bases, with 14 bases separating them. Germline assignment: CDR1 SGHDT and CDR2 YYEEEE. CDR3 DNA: TGTGCCAGCAGCCCCCTGGGGGCGGGCTATGGCTACACCTTC. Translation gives CASSPLGAGYGYTF.

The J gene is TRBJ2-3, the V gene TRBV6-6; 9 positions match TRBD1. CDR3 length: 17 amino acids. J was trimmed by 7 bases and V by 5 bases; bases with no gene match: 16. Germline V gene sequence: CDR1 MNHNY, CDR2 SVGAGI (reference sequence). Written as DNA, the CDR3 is TGTGCCAGCAGTCCCCACTTGGGCCGGGACAGGGATCATACGCAGTATTTT. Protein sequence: CASSPHLGRDRDHTQYF.

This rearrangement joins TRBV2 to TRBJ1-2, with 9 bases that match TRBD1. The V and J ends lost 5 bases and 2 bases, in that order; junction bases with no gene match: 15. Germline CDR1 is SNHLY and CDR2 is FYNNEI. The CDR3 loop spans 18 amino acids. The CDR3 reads CASSRPDSGQGGNYGYTF. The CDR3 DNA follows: TGTGCCAGCAGTCGGCCGGATTCGGGACAGGGTGGGAACTATGGCTACACCTTC. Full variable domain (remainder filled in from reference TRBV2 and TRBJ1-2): EPEVTQTPSHQVTQMGQEVILRCVPISNHLYFYWYRQILGQKVEFLVSFYNNEISEKSEIFDDQFSVERPDGSNFTLKIRSTKLEDSAMYFCASSRPDSGQGGNYGYTFGSGTRLTVV.

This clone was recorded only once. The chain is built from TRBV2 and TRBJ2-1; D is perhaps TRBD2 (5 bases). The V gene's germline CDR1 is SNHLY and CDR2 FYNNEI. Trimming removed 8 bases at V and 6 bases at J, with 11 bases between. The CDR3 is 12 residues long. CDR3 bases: TGTGCCAGCGTCGGGGTATTCAATGAGCAGTTCTTC. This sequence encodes CASVGVFNEQFF.